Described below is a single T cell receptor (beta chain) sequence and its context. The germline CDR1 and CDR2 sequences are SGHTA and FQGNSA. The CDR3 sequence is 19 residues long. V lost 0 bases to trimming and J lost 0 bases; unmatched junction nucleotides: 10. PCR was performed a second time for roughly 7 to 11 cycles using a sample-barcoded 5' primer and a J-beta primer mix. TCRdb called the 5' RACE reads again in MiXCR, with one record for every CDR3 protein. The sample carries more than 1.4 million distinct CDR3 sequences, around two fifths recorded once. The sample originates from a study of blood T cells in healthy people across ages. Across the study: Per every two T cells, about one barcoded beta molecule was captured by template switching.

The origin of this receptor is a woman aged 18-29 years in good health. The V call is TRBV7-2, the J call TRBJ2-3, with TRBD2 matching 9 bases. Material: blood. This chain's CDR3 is CASSLALGVLAGSTDTQYF. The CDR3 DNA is TGTGCCAGCAGCTTAGCGCTTGGGGTCCTAGCGGGAAGCACAGATACGCAGTATTTT.